This record covers a single T cell receptor beta chain. Its target is unknown. Possible read error: a much larger clone is one base away. This sample was taken from a study of blood T cells in healthy people across ages. Study-level findings and limits: The recorded TCR beta diversity per million T cells decreased in a roughly linear manner with age. Donor CMV infection status was unknown, possibly confounding age-related changes in expanded clonotypes.

PCR was performed a second time for roughly 6 to 12 cycles using a sample-barcoded 5' primer and a J-beta primer mix. Each cDNA molecule, via a template-switch adaptor with 12 random nucleotides, was tagged. MiXCR, applied by TCRdb to the 5' RACE reads, yields one record per CDR3 protein. The sample lists approximately 1.5 million distinct CDR3 sequences, around 35% seen once, with about 10% in the top ten. The CDR3 runs 13 residues. Germline assignment: CDR1 SQVTM and CDR2 ANQGSEA. V lost 7 bases to trimming and J lost 11 bases; unmatched junction nucleotides: 14. The donors, aged roughly 6 to 95, were healthy Caucasians from Russia.

The source material was blood. The chain uses TRBV29-1 and TRBJ2-5, with TRBD2 matching 9 bases. The source is a woman aged 25 to 39 in good health. CDR3 sequence: CSGGLAKANEQYF. The CDR3 bases are TGCAGCGGGGGACTAGCAAAGGCCAATGAGCAGTACTTC.